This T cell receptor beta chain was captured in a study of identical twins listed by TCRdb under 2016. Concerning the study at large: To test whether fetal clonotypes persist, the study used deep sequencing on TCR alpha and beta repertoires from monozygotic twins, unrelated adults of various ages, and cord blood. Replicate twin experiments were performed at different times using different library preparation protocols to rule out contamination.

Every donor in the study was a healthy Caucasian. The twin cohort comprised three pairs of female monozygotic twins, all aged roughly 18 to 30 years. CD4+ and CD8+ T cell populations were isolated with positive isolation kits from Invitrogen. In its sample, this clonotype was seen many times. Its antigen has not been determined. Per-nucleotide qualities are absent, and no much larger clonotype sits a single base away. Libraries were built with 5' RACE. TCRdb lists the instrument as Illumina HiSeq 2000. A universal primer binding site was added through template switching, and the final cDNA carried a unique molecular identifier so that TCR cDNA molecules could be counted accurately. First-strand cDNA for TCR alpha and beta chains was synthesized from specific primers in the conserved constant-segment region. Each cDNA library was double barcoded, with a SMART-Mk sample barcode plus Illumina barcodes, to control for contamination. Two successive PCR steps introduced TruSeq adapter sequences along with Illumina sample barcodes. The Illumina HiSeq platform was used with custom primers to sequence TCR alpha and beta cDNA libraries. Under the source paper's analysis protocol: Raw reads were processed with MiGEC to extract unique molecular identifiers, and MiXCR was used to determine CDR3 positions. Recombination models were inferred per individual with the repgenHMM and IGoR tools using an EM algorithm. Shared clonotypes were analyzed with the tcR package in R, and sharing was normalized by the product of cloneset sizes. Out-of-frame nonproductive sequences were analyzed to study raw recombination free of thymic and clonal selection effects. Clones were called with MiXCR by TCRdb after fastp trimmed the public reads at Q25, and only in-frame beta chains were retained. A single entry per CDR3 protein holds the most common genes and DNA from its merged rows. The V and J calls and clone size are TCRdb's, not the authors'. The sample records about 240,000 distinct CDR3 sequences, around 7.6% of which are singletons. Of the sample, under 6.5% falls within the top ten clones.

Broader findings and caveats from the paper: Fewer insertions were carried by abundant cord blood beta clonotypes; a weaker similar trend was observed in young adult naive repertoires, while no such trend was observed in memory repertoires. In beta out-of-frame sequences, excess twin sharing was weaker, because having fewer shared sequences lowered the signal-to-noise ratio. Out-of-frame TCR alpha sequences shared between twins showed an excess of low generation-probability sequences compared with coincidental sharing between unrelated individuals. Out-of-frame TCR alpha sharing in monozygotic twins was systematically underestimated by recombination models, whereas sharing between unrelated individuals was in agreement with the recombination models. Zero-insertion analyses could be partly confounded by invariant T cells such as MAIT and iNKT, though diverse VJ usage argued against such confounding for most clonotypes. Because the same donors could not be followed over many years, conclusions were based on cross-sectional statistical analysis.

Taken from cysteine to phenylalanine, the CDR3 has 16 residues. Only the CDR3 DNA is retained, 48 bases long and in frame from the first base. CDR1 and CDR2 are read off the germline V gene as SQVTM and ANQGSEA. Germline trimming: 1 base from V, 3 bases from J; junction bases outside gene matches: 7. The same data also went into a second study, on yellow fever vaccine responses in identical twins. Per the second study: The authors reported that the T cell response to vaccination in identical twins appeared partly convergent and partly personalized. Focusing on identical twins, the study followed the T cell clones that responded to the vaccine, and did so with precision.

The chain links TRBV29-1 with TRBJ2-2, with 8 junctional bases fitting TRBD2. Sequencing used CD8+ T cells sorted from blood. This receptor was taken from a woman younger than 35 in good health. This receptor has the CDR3 CSVEAPGLGDTGELFF. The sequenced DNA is TGCAGCGTTGAAGCACCGGGACTAGGGGACACCGGGGAGCTGTTTTTT.